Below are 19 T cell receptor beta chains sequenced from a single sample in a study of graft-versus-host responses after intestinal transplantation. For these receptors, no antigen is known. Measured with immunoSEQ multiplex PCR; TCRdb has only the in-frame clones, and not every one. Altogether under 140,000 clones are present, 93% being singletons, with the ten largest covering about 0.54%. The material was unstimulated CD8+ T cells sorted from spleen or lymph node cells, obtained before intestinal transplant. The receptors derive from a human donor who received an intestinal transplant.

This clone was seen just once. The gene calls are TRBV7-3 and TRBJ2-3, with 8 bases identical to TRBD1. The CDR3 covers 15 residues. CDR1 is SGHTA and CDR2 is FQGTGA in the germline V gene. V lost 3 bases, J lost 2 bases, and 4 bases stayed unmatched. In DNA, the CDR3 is TGTGCCAGCAGCTTTACAGGGGGAATCACAGATACGCAGTATTTT. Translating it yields CASSFTGGITDTQYF.

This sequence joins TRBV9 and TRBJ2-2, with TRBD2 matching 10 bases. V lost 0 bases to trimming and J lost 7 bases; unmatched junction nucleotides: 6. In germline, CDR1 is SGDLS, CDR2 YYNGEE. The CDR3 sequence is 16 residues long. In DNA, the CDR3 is TGTGCCAGCAGCGTAGGGGCTAGCGGGAGAGGCGGGGAGCTGTTTTTT. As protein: CASSVGASGRGGELFF.

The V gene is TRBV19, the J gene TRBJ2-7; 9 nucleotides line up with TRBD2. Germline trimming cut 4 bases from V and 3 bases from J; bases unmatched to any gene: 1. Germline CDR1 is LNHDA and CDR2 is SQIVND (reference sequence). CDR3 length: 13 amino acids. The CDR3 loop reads CASSTTSGYEQYF. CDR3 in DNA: TGTGCCAGTAGTACGACTAGCGGCTACGAGCAGTACTTC.

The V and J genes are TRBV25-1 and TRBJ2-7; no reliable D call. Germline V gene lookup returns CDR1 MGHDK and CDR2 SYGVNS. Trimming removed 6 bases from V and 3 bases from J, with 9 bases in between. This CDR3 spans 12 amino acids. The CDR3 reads CASSFGDYEQYF. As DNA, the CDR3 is TGTGCCAGCAGCTTCGGAGACTACGAGCAGTACTTC.

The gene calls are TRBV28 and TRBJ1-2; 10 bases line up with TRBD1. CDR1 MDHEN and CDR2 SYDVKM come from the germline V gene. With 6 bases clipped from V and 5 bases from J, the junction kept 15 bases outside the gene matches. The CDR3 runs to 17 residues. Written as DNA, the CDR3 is TGTGCCAGCAGAACGCCGGGACAGGGGTTAGCGCAGTATGGCTACACCTTC. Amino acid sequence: CASRTPGQGLAQYGYTF.

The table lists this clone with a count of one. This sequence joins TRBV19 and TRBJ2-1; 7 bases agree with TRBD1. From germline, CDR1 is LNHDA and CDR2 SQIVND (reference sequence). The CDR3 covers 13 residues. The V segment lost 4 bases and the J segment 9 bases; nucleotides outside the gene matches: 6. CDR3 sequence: CASSTSGGVEQFF. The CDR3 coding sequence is TGTGCCAGTAGTACATCAGGGGGTGTTGAGCAGTTCTTC.

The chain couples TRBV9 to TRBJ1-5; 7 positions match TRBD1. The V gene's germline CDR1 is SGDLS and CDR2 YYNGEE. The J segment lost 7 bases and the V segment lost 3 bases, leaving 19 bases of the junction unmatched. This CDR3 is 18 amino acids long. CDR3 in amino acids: CASSAADPRTGPKQPQHF. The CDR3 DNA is TGTGCCAGCAGCGCCGCCGACCCGCGGACAGGCCCGAAGCAGCCCCAGCATTTT.

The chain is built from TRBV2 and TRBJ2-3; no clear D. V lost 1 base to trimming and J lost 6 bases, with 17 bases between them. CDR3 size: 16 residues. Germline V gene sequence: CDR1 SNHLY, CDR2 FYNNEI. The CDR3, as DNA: TGTGCCAGCAGTGAAGGTTGGGCCTCTCCTGCGGATACGCAGTATTTT. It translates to CASSEGWASPADTQYF.

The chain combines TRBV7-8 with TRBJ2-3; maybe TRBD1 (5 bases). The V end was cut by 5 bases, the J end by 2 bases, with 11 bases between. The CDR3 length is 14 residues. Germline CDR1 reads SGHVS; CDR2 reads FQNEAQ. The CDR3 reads CASSTRQLTDTQYF. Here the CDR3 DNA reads TGTGCCAGCAGCACACGACAGCTCACAGATACGCAGTATTTT.

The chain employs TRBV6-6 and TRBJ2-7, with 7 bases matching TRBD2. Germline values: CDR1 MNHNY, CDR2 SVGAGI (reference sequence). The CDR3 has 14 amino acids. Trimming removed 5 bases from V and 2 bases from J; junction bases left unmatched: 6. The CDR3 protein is CASSISGGTYEQYF. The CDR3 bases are TGTGCCAGCAGTATATCGGGAGGCACCTACGAGCAGTACTTC.

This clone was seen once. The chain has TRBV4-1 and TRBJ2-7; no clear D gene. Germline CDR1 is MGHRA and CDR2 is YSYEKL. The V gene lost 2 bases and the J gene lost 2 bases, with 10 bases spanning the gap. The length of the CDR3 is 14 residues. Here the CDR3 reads CASSQQRETYEQYF. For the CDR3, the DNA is TGCGCCAGCAGCCAACAAAGAGAGACCTACGAGCAGTACTTC.

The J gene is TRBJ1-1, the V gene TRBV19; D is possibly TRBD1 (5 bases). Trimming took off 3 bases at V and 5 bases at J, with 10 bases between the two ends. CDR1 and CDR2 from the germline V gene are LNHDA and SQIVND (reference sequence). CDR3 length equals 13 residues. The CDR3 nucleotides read TGTGCCAGTAGTATGCGGGAGGGGACTGAAGCTTTCTTT. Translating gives CASSMREGTEAFF.

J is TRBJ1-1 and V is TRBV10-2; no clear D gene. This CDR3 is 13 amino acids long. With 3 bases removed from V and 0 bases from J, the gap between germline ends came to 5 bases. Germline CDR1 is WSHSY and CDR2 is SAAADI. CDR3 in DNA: TGCGCCAGCAGTGAATGGTTGAACACTGAAGCTTTCTTT. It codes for CASSEWLNTEAFF.

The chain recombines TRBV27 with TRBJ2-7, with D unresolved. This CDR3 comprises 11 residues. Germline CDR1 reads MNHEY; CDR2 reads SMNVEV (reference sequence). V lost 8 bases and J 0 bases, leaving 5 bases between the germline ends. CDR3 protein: CASRSSYEQYF. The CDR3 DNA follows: TGTGCCAGCCGGAGCTCCTACGAGCAGTACTTC.

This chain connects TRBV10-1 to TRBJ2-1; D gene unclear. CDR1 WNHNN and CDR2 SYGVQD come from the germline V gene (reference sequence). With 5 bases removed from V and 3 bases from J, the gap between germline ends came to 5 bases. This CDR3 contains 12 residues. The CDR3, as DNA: TGCGCCAGCAGTTTCGACTACAATGAGCAGTTCTTC. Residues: CASSFDYNEQFF.

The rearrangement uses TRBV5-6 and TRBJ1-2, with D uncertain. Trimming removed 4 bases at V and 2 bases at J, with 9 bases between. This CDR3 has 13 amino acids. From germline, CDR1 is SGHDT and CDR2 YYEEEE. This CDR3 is CASSVDHNYGYTF. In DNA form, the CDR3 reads TGTGCCAGCAGCGTGGACCACAACTATGGCTACACCTTC.

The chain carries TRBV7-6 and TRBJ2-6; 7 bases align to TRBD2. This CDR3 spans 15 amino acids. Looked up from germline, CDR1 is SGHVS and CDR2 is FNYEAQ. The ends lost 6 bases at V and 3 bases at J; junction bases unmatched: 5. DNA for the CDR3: TGTGCCAGCAGTTCGACTAGCTTTGGGGCCAACGTCCTGACTTTC. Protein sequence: CASSSTSFGANVLTF.

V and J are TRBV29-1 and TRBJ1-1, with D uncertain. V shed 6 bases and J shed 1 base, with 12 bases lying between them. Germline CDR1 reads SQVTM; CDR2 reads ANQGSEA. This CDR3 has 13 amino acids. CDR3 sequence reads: CSVPALSNTEAFF. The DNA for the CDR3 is TGCAGCGTCCCGGCCTTATCGAACACTGAAGCTTTCTTT.

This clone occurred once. The chain's CDR3 is CASSQGVMGVNTEAFF. The CDR3 DNA reads TGCGCCAGCAGCCAAGGGGTCATGGGGGTAAACACTGAAGCTTTCTTT. The chain is built from TRBV4-1 and TRBJ1-1; the D gene is possibly TRBD1 (5 bases). Germline V lookup: CDR1 MGHRA, CDR2 YSYEKL. The CDR3 runs to 16 residues. V shed 1 base and J shed 2 bases, with 14 bases lying between them.